The entry below gives a single TCR beta chain sequence along with its context. The antigen is not known. This specimen belongs to a study of T cell responses to AZD1222 COVID-19 vaccine. Findings and limits, study-wide: Repertoire sampling happened only post peak T cell response.

TCRdb keeps only in-frame clones here, not all; method: immunoSEQ multiplex PCR. The repertoire consists of roughly 130,000 clones, with 80% to 90% occurring once and the leading ten covering about 1.5%. Sequencing was performed on peripheral blood, taken on day 0 of AZD1222 vaccination. This TCR was sampled from an adult in good health.

This chain's CDR3 is CASSLFGTDTQYF. CDR3 bases: TGCGCCAGCAGCTTATTTGGCACAGATACGCAGTATTTT. The V call is TRBV5-1, the J call TRBJ2-3; D is undetermined. Per the germline V gene, CDR1 is SGHRS and CDR2 is YFSETQ. The CDR3 has 13 residues. V lost 2 bases and J lost 1, with 5 bases in between.